This T cell receptor beta chain comes out of a study of shared clonotypes between healthy human individuals. Researchers divided each subset's genomic DNA evenly across several immunoSEQ plates. Unsorted PBMC contributed roughly 300 ng DNA, around 30,000 T cell genomes, to each replicate PCR. The sequenced material, unsorted PBMC DNA, was run on ten immunoSEQ deep assay plates. Clones were read by immunoSEQ multiplex PCR, and TCRdb kept only the in-frame ones, dropping some. The sample has about 480,000 clones, almost 80% seen once. Every contributor of samples was a Caucasian grown-up residing in Nashville, Tennessee. The CDR3 spans 14 residues. Trimming stripped 1 base from V and 3 bases from J, with 10 bases between. Germline-derived CDR1 and CDR2 are SGHVS and FNYEAQ.

Sequences were obtained from PBMCs. The origin of this receptor is a woman in her thirties or forties in good health. Some clones in this sample may be carry-over from other donors' samples. The chain uses TRBV7-6 and TRBJ2-7, with D unresolved. The CDR3 region is CASSLEVGSYEQYF. The CDR3 nucleotides read TGTGCCAGCAGCTTAGAGGTGGGTAGCTACGAGCAGTACTTC.